This passage covers 16 T cell receptor beta chains from one sample sequenced in a study of T cell repertoires in cytomegalovirus infection. No antigens are known for them. TCRdb passed the reads through MiXCR, listing each CDR3 protein once. The table records about 140,000 distinct CDR3 sequences, 30% to 40% of them present only once. Sequences were derived from CD8+ T cells from cultured PBMCs, sampled from culture after CMV antigen stimulation. Receptor source: a human donor in good health (CMV status not recorded). Some clones in this sample may be carry-over from other donors' samples.

This clonotype has a handful of counts. This chain joins TRBV7-6 and TRBJ2-3; the D gene is possibly TRBD2 (5 bases). Germline values: CDR1 SGHVS, CDR2 FNYEAQ. The CDR3 is made up of 16 amino acids. Trimming stripped 2 bases from V and 0 bases from J, with 12 bases between. The CDR3 coding sequence is TGTGCCAGCAGCTTATGGCGGGCCCCTAGCACAGATACGCAGTATTTT. It specifies CASSLWRAPSTDTQYF.

The chain combines TRBV29-1 with TRBJ2-7, with 8 bases lining up with TRBD2. The CDR3 extends over 14 amino acids. Germline V gives CDR1 SQVTM, CDR2 ANQGSEA. Trimming at V came to 7 bases and at J to 4 bases, leaving 12 bases not matched to a gene. Written as DNA, the CDR3 is TGCAGCGCAGCTGCGGGGACTAGTCGATACGAGCAGTACTTC. This sequence encodes CSAAAGTSRYEQYF.

The chain combines TRBV19 with TRBJ2-7; 8 bases align to TRBD1. Germline assignment: CDR1 LNHDA and CDR2 SQIVND (reference sequence). The J segment lost 6 bases and the V segment lost 7 bases, leaving 8 bases of the junction unmatched. This CDR3 is 13 amino acids long. CDR3 nucleotide sequence: TGTGCCAGTACCTCGACAGGGGACGGCGAGCAGTACTTC. Its protein product is CASTSTGDGEQYF.

This clonotype came up a few times. The rearrangement links TRBV12-3 or TRBV12-4 to TRBJ1-5, with TRBD1 as a possible D gene (6 bases). With 5 bases removed from V and 6 bases from J, the gap between germline ends came to 14 bases. This CDR3 is built from 14 residues. The CDR3 is CASSATGQGQPQHF. In DNA form, the CDR3 reads TGTGCCAGCAGTGCTACAGGGCAGGGTCAGCCCCAGCATTTT.

This clonotype was seen more than once but under ten times. The rearrangement links TRBV7-8 to TRBJ2-5; 10 bases are shared with TRBD2. The CDR3 loop spans 15 amino acids. Germline CDR1 SGHVS, CDR2 FQNEAQ. V gave up 5 bases and J gave up 5 bases; unmatched junction bases: 8. Here the CDR3 DNA reads TGTGCCAGCAGCCGCCAGCGGGGGGGCAGTGAGACCCAGTACTTC. It yields the protein CASSRQRGGSETQYF. The full variable domain, rest sourced from reference TRBV7-8 and TRBJ2-5, is GAGVSQSPRYKVAKRGQDVALRCDPISGHVSLFWYQQALGQGPEFLTYFQNEAQLDKSGLPSDRFFAERPEGSVSTLKIQRTQQEDSAVYLCASSRQRGGSETQYFGPGTRLLVL.

This clonotype occurred a few times. The chain couples TRBV13 to TRBJ2-4; TRBD2 matches 8 bases. CDR1 is PRHDT and CDR2 is FYEKMQ in the germline V gene (reference sequence). CDR3 length: 16 amino acids. The V segment lost 6 bases and the J segment 0 bases; nucleotides outside the gene matches: 7. This CDR3 is CASRVRGGQAKNIQYF. The CDR3, as DNA: TGTGCCAGCAGGGTACGGGGGGGTCAAGCCAAAAACATTCAGTACTTC.

The chain links TRBV7-8 to TRBJ1-5; D is unresolved. Trimming cost V 1 base and J 1 base, with 8 bases left between them. CDR1 and CDR2 from the germline V gene are SGHVS and FQNEAQ. The CDR3 totals 15 residues. In nucleotides, the CDR3 is TGTGCCAGCAGCTTAGAGGCGGCGAGCAATCAGCCCCAGCATTTT. Translated, it gives CASSLEAASNQPQHF.

This clonotype was observed a few times. The V gene is TRBV29-1, the J gene TRBJ2-1; 9 nucleotides align to TRBD2. Germline V CDR1 and CDR2: SQVTM, ANQGSEA. The CDR3 runs 13 residues. The V gene end was trimmed by 3 bases and the J gene end by 8 bases; junction bases not matched to a gene: 5. As DNA, the CDR3 is TGCAGCGTTGACGGCGGGGGGGCGGATGAGCAGTTCTTC. Amino acid sequence: CSVDGGGADEQFF.

This chain connects TRBV27 to TRBJ2-7; D is unclear. There are 13 residues in the CDR3. V gave up 3 bases and J gave up 4 bases, with 10 bases separating them. Germline V lookup: CDR1 MNHEY, CDR2 SMNVEV (reference sequence). This CDR3 is CASSFWYGYEQYF. As DNA, the CDR3 is TGTGCCAGCAGTTTTTGGTACGGGTACGAGCAGTACTTC.

Only a few counts were recorded for this clonotype. The chain links TRBV6-1 to TRBJ2-7; TRBD2 might be the D (6 bases). Germline CDR1 is MNHNS and CDR2 is SASEGT. CDR3 length: 15 residues. V lost 2 bases, J lost 3 bases, and 14 bases lay in between. The CDR3 DNA is TGTGCCAGCAGTGAATATGGCGGGGATCTCTACGAGCAGTACTTC. Translating gives CASSEYGGDLYEQYF.

This clonotype showed up just a few times. The V gene is TRBV7-9, the J gene TRBJ1-5, with D perhaps matching TRBD1 (5 bases). The CDR3 is 14 amino acids. Germline assignment: CDR1 SEHNR and CDR2 FQNEAQ (reference sequence). Trimming stripped 5 bases from V and 6 bases from J, with 14 bases between. In DNA form, the CDR3 reads TGTGCCAGCAGCGCCCTCGGGGGAATTCAGCCCCAGCATTTT. This codes for CASSALGGIQPQHF.

The chain uses TRBV5-4 and TRBJ2-3, with D hard to call. Trimming shortened V by 3 bases and J by 6 bases, and 5 bases separated the two germline ends. CDR1 and CDR2 (germline): SGHNT, YYREEE (reference sequence). The CDR3 has 11 residues. CDR3 residues: CASSSPDTQYF. For the CDR3, the DNA is TGTGCCAGCAGCTCCCCCGATACGCAGTATTTT.

V gene TRBV6-5 combines with J gene TRBJ1-2, with D possibly being TRBD1 (5 bases). The CDR3 is 13 residues long. In germline, CDR1 is MNHEY, CDR2 SVGAGI. V lost 4 bases to trimming and J lost 8 bases, with 14 bases between them. Here the CDR3 reads CASSWTRMEGYTF. The CDR3, as DNA: TGTGCCAGCAGTTGGACAAGGATGGAGGGCTACACCTTC.

The genes are TRBV20-1 and TRBJ2-1; possible D gene TRBD2, 6 bases. Germline CDR1 reads DFQATT; CDR2 reads SNEGSKA (reference sequence). V was cut by 4 bases and J by 7 bases, with 14 bases left in between. This CDR3 has 13 amino acids. The CDR3 sequence: CSANAGNQNEQFF. As DNA, the CDR3 is TGCAGTGCTAATGCGGGGAATCAAAATGAGCAGTTCTTC.

This clonotype has at least ten counts. The chain employs TRBV14 and TRBJ1-1; possibly TRBD1 for D (6 bases). This CDR3 has 15 amino acids. Trimming cost V 0 bases and J 3 bases, with 11 bases left between them. Germline assignment: CDR1 SGHDN and CDR2 FVKESK. DNA for the CDR3: TGTGCCAGCAGCCAAGATGGCAGGGGTGACACTGAAGCTTTCTTT. This encodes CASSQDGRGDTEAFF.

This clonotype was seen repeatedly, ten times or more. The J gene is TRBJ1-5, the V gene TRBV27; tentative D call: TRBD1 (5 bases). Germline V gives CDR1 MNHEY, CDR2 SMNVEV (reference sequence). With 5 bases removed from V and 7 bases from J, the gap between germline ends came to 12 bases. This CDR3 is built from 13 residues. The CDR3 loop is CASSLAGEQPQHF. CDR3 DNA: TGTGCCAGCAGTCTCGCGGGGGAGCAGCCCCAGCATTTT.